One T cell receptor (beta chain) is described in this entry. One entry per CDR3 protein, called by TCRdb with MiXCR from the 5' RACE reads. Found here are approximately 690,000 distinct CDR3 sequences, around 6.1% of them singletons; the top ten hold under 2%. The entry originates in a study of identical twins. Germline V gene sequence: CDR1 KGHSH, CDR2 LQKENI. There are 17 residues in the CDR3. V lost 3 bases, J lost 6 bases, and 16 bases stayed unmatched. The sequence came from a man younger than 35 in good health. Sequenced sample: naive T cells sorted from blood. This chain connects TRBV18 to TRBJ2-7; 8 bases are shared with TRBD2. The CDR3 sequence is CASSPTASGSVGGEQYF. The CDR3 DNA reads as TGTGCCAGCTCACCTACGGCTAGCGGGTCGGTTGGAGGCGAGCAGTACTTC.